This T cell receptor beta chain derives from a study of technical replicates of blood from a handful of donors. With 2 bases removed from V and 3 bases from J, the gap between germline ends came to 7 bases. This CDR3 is 13 amino acids long. Germline CDR1 SNHLY, CDR2 FYNNEI. TCRdb's copy holds only in-frame clones and misses some; the assay was immunoSEQ multiplex PCR. Counted here are around 69,000 clones, 85% to 90% occurring once; the ten biggest clones make up 4.6%. Sequences were obtained from PBMCs. This clonotype originated in a human donor in good health. Some clones in this sample may be carry-over from other donors' samples. This sequence joins TRBV2 and TRBJ1-2; D gene ambiguous. In DNA, the CDR3 is TGTGCCAGCAGTGAAATGAGGGACTATGGCTACACCTTC. This codes for CASSEMRDYGYTF.